These 21 T cell receptor beta chains share one sample of origin, sequenced in a study of T cell repertoires in cytomegalovirus infection. TCRdb re-called the reads through MiXCR, storing one row per CDR3 protein. Of fewer than 200,000 distinct CDR3 sequences listed, roughly an eighth are singletons. The material sequenced was PBMCs. These receptors were taken from a human donor in good health (CMV status not recorded). Some clones in this sample may be carry-over from other donors' samples.

The chain couples TRBV7-6 to TRBJ2-7, with D maybe TRBD1 (6 bases). There are 16 residues in the CDR3. The germline CDR1 and CDR2 sequences are SGHVS and FNYEAQ. Trimming removed 5 bases from V and 4 bases from J, with 21 bases in between. The CDR3 nucleotides are TGTGCCAGCAGCCCCCAACGGTCTGGGGGCGGATACGAGCAGTACTTC. The encoded protein is CASSPQRSGGGYEQYF.

This clonotype was picked up many times. The chain links TRBV10-3 to TRBJ2-5; 12 bases line up with TRBD1. Germline values: CDR1 ENHRY, CDR2 SYGVKD. The V gene end was trimmed by 0 bases and the J gene end by 5 bases; junction bases not matched to a gene: 4. This CDR3 comprises 16 residues. CDR3: CAISESGQGAWETQYF. The DNA of the CDR3 is TGTGCCATCAGTGAGTCGGGACAGGGGGCCTGGGAGACCCAGTACTTC.

This clonotype appeared many times. The chain carries TRBV10-3 and TRBJ1-1; D is unresolved. The V gene lost 8 bases and the J gene lost 3 bases, with 13 bases spanning the gap. From germline, CDR1 is ENHRY and CDR2 SYGVKD. The CDR3 totals 13 residues. The CDR3: CAIGLDGDTEAFF. The DNA of the CDR3 is TGTGCCATCGGCCTCGACGGGGACACTGAAGCTTTCTTT.

The chain couples TRBV7-9 to TRBJ2-1, with a possible D match to TRBD2 (6 bases). Trimming removed 3 bases from V and 4 bases from J, with 13 bases in between. The V gene's germline CDR1 is SEHNR and CDR2 FQNEAQ (reference sequence). The CDR3 is made up of 15 amino acids. CDR3 sequence (DNA): TGTGCCAGCAGCTTGGGACTCCAGTTTTACAATGAGCAGTTCTTC. This gives the protein CASSLGLQFYNEQFF.

This clonotype occurred many times. This rearrangement joins TRBV5-1 to TRBJ2-1; 7 positions agree with TRBD2. The CDR3 totals 14 residues. CDR1 is SGHRS and CDR2 is YFSETQ in the germline V gene. V gave up 5 bases and J gave up 7 bases; unmatched junction bases: 9. The CDR3 loop reads CASRRDGGSNEQFF. CDR3 DNA: TGCGCCAGCAGGCGGGACGGGGGGTCAAATGAGCAGTTCTTC.

There are a few counts of this clonotype. The V gene is TRBV19, the J gene TRBJ1-1, with 7 positions matching TRBD1. The CDR3 runs 15 residues. J lost 3 bases, V lost 5 bases, and 9 bases had no gene match. Germline CDR1 reads LNHDA; CDR2 reads SQIVND (reference sequence). CDR3 nucleotide sequence: TGTGCCAGTAGTCTCCGACAGGGTATGGACACTGAAGCTTTCTTT. This gives the protein CASSLRQGMDTEAFF. The whole variable domain, remainder taken from reference TRBV19 and TRBJ1-1, is DGGITQSPKYLFRKEGQNVTLSCEQNLNHDAMYWYRQDPGQGLRLIYYSQIVNDFQKGDIAEGYSVSREKKESFPLTVTSAQKNPTAFYLCASSLRQGMDTEAFFGQGTRLTVV.

This clonotype has at least ten counts. V usage is TRBV7-9 and J usage is TRBJ2-1; 7 nucleotides line up with TRBD1. Unmatched junction bases numbered 8, after V lost 0 bases and J lost 6 bases. Germline-derived CDR1 and CDR2 are SEHNR and FQNEAQ (reference sequence). This CDR3 is built from 16 residues. The CDR3 is CASSLAGQSRGNEQFF. The CDR3 nucleotides are TGTGCCAGCAGCTTAGCGGGACAGTCCAGAGGCAATGAGCAGTTCTTC.

This chain joins TRBV20-1 and TRBJ1-6; D is uncertain. This CDR3 is 14 amino acids long. Trimming removed 3 bases at V and 6 bases at J, with 12 bases between. The germline V gene has CDR1 DFQATT and CDR2 SNEGSKA (reference sequence). The CDR3 DNA reads TGCAGTGCTAGGGAAGGAGGGAGTAATTCACCCCTCCACTTT. Amino acids: CSAREGGSNSPLHF.

In this sample, this clonotype turned up a few times. The rearrangement uses TRBV7-2 and TRBJ2-7; TRBD2 agrees at 11 bases. Germline V gene lookup returns CDR1 SGHTA and CDR2 FQGNSA. The V gene end was trimmed by 5 bases and the J gene end by 6 bases; junction bases not matched to a gene: 6. This CDR3 contains 14 residues. The CDR3 is CASSRTSGSTEQYF. CDR3 DNA: TGTGCCAGCAGCCGCACTAGCGGGAGTACCGAGCAGTACTTC.

The table lists this clonotype with many counts. The V and J genes are TRBV7-9 and TRBJ2-3; the D gene is possibly TRBD2 (6 bases). V was shortened by 2 bases and J by 3 bases, with 9 bases between the two germline ends. The CDR3 totals 14 residues. Germline V gene lookup returns CDR1 SEHNR and CDR2 FQNEAQ (reference sequence). The CDR3 nucleotides read TGTGCCAGCAGCTTAATCGGGGGTACAGATACGCAGTATTTT. Its protein product is CASSLIGGTDTQYF.

This rearrangement joins TRBV5-6 to TRBJ1-5; no definite D call. In germline, CDR1 is SGHDT, CDR2 YYEEEE. The CDR3 has 14 residues. With 0 bases removed from V and 5 bases from J, the gap between germline ends came to 9 bases. The CDR3 here is CASSLGGVDQPQHF. The DNA for the CDR3 is TGTGCCAGCAGCTTGGGAGGAGTGGATCAGCCCCAGCATTTT.

The chain uses TRBV12-3 or TRBV12-4 and TRBJ2-2, with 7 bases matching TRBD1. The CDR3 is 14 amino acids. The junction had 6 bases not matched to a gene; V was cut back by 5 bases and J by 6 bases. The CDR3: CASSPYQGAGELFF. As DNA, the CDR3 is TGTGCCAGCAGTCCCTACCAGGGGGCCGGGGAGCTGTTTTTT.

V is TRBV12-3 or TRBV12-4 and J is TRBJ1-1; D is uncertain. The CDR3 spans 15 residues. V was clipped by 7 bases and J by 7 bases, with 22 bases between them. Here the CDR3 reads CASTGDWSVFSEAFF. The CDR3 region has the DNA TGTGCCAGCACCGGTGATTGGTCGGTTTTCAGTGAAGCTTTCTTT.

This clonotype was counted at least ten times. The chain carries TRBV19 and TRBJ2-1, with 9 bases identical to TRBD2. With V trimmed by 9 bases and J by 8 bases, 5 bases remained unmatched. The CDR3 runs 12 residues. Germline V gene lookup returns CDR1 LNHDA and CDR2 SQIVND (reference sequence). The CDR3 sequence is CASSRGGYEQFF. The DNA for the CDR3 is TGTGCCAGCTCGCGGGGGGGCTATGAGCAGTTCTTC.

The gene calls are TRBV28 and TRBJ1-2, with TRBD1 matching 9 bases. CDR1 and CDR2 from the germline V gene are MDHEN and SYDVKM. CDR3 length: 13 amino acids. The junction had 8 bases not matched to a gene; V was cut back by 7 bases and J by 8 bases. Here the CDR3 DNA reads TGTGCCAGCATCCCCCGGGACAGGGACGGCTACACCTTC. Translation: CASIPRDRDGYTF.

Details on this clonotype: A much larger clone lies a single base off, so this may be a read error. The V gene is TRBV7-9, the J gene TRBJ2-7, with D possibly being TRBD2 (6 bases). Trimming cost V 7 bases and J 4 bases, with 14 bases left between them. The CDR3 loop spans 13 amino acids. Germline V gives CDR1 SEHNR, CDR2 FQNEAQ (reference sequence). CDR3 DNA sequence: TGTGCCAGCAACCACTCCGGGGGTTACGAGCAGTACTTC. Amino acids: CASNHSGGYEQYF.

This clonotype was detected ten times or more. The chain links TRBV6-2 or TRBV6-3 to TRBJ2-7; D may be TRBD2 (6 bases). The CDR3 is 15 amino acids. V was shortened by 6 bases and J by 8 bases, with 23 bases between the two germline ends. Germline assignment: CDR1 MNHEY and CDR2 SVGEGT. The CDR3 DNA sequence: TGTGCCAGCAGGCCTCCGGGACTTTCTGAAGGCAAGCAGTACTTC. Protein: CASRPPGLSEGKQYF.

This clonotype was seen more than once but under ten times. The V gene is TRBV5-6, the J gene TRBJ1-1; D uncertain. Germline assignment: CDR1 SGHDT and CDR2 YYEEEE. V was shortened by 3 bases and J by 1 base, with 13 bases between the two germline ends. The CDR3 has 15 residues. CDR3 loop: CASSSRKQANTEAFF. The CDR3 DNA reads as TGTGCCAGCAGCTCCCGGAAACAAGCGAACACTGAAGCTTTCTTT.

There are many counts of this clonotype. V gene TRBV7-2 combines with J gene TRBJ2-2, with D hard to call. The CDR3 contains 14 residues. Trimming removed 1 base at V and 1 base at J, with 4 bases between. Per the germline V gene, CDR1 is SGHTA and CDR2 is FQGNSA. CDR3 nucleotide sequence: TGTGCCAGCAGCTTAGTTCTGAACACCGGGGAGCTGTTTTTT. Translation gives CASSLVLNTGELFF.

The chain couples TRBV6-2 or TRBV6-3 to TRBJ1-1, with 10 bases that match TRBD1. The CDR3 totals 17 residues. Germline CDR1 is MNHEY and CDR2 is SVGEGT. J was trimmed by 4 bases and V by 3 bases; bases with no gene match: 11. The CDR3 loop reads CASSYSRDRGWGTEAFF. In DNA form, the CDR3 reads TGTGCCAGCAGTTATAGCCGGGACAGGGGATGGGGCACTGAAGCTTTCTTT.

This chain joins TRBV29-1 and TRBJ1-2; D is ambiguous. Germline V CDR1 and CDR2: SQVTM, ANQGSEA. CDR3 length: 12 residues. V lost 6 bases, J lost 1 base, and 9 bases lay in between. CDR3 in amino acids: CSVYSLNYGYTF. CDR3 in DNA: TGCAGCGTCTACAGCCTTAACTATGGCTACACCTTC.